One sample yielded the 22 T cell receptor beta chains listed below, sequenced in a study of CD8+ T cells in alopecia areata. Reverse transcribed after extraction, RNA yielded cDNA as the sequencing template. Sequenced by immunoSEQ multiplex PCR; TCRdb stores in-frame clones only, minus some. The sample records roughly 150,000 clones, about 56% being singletons. Treatment noted: oral pan-JAK inhibitor, 5-10 mg twice daily. The starting material was CD8+ T cells sorted from blood, obtained at week 4, from a patient treated with tofacitinib. The receptors derive from a human donor with alopecia areata.

J is TRBJ2-7 and V is TRBV6-5; D is possibly TRBD1 (6 bases). The CDR3 runs to 13 residues. Germline V CDR1 and CDR2: MNHEY, SVGAGI. V was cut by 5 bases and J by 3 bases, with 11 bases left in between. As DNA, the CDR3 is TGTGCCAGCAGTCCCGGGACAATCTACGAGCAGTACTTC. As protein: CASSPGTIYEQYF.

This chain uses TRBV5-6 with TRBJ1-4; 8 bases are shared with TRBD1. CDR3 length equals 14 residues. V was clipped by 4 bases and J by 8 bases; unmatched bases: 7. CDR1 and CDR2 from the germline V gene are SGHDT and YYEEEE. The CDR3 region is CASSLDRDGEKLFF. The DNA for the CDR3 is TGTGCCAGCAGCCTGGACAGGGACGGGGAAAAACTGTTTTTT.

The count of this clone is one. This chain joins TRBV2 and TRBJ2-1; D is unresolved. This CDR3 has 13 amino acids. The germline CDR1 and CDR2 sequences are SNHLY and FYNNEI. The V end lost 6 bases, the J end lost 0 bases, and 6 bases lay between the germline ends. The CDR3 DNA reads TGTGCCAGCAGACCTCCCTCCTACAATGAGCAGTTCTTC. This translates into CASRPPSYNEQFF.

This clone has only one observation. The gene calls are TRBV5-4 and TRBJ1-1; D not certain. Germline V lookup: CDR1 SGHNT, CDR2 YYREEE (reference sequence). V lost 0 bases to trimming and J lost 3 bases, with 6 bases between them. There are 13 residues in the CDR3. The CDR3 here is CASSLALHTEAFF. The DNA of the CDR3 is TGTGCCAGCAGCTTGGCTTTGCACACTGAAGCTTTCTTT.

The rearrangement joins TRBV11-2 to TRBJ2-5; 7 bases line up with TRBD2. After removal of 2 bases from V and 4 bases from J, the junction contained 10 bases not matched to a gene. This CDR3 has 16 residues. CDR1 is SGHAT and CDR2 is FQNNGV in the germline V gene. CDR3 coding DNA: TGTGCCAGCAGCTTATTGGCAGGCCGGGAGGCAGAGACCCAGTACTTC. Its translation: CASSLLAGREAETQYF.

With regard to this clone: Its ends do not fully match the called genes, so a read error is possible. The chain has TRBV12-5 and TRBJ2-1, with 7 bases aligning to TRBD2. This CDR3 has 14 amino acids. Looked up from germline, CDR1 is LGHNT and CDR2 is FRNRAP. The CDR3 DNA reads TGTGCTAGTGGTTTGGCTAGGACGGCCTCTGGGGGGGTCTTC. This sequence encodes CASGLARTASGGVF.

This chain connects TRBV5-4 to TRBJ2-3; 11 nucleotides match TRBD2. Losses at the gene ends were 2 bases for V and 4 bases for J; bases not matched to a gene: 3. This CDR3 has 15 residues. The germline V gene encodes CDR1 SGHNT and CDR2 YYREEE (reference sequence). The CDR3 region has the DNA TGTGCCAGCAGCTTTAGCGGGGGGGCTGCAGATACGCAGTATTTT. Its translation is CASSFSGGAADTQYF.

The chain uses TRBV21-1 and TRBJ1-5. TRBV21-1 is reported as a pseudogene. The CDR3 is 15 residues long. CDR3 sequence: CASLKRTAGNQPQHF. CDR3 sequence (DNA): TGTGCCAGCCTAAAACGTACAGCGGGAAATCAGCCCCAGCATTTT.

The chain has TRBV5-1 and TRBJ1-2; tentatively, D is TRBD1 (5 bases). This CDR3 contains 12 residues. CDR1 and CDR2 from the germline V gene are SGHRS and YFSETQ. The V and J ends lost 3 bases and 8 bases respectively, with 11 bases between them. CDR3 sequence reads: CASSWGDDGYTF. In nucleotides, the CDR3 is TGCGCCAGCAGCTGGGGGGACGACGGCTACACCTTC.

J is TRBJ2-5 and V is TRBV25-1; 7 bases are shared with TRBD2. V was clipped by 3 bases and J by 1 base; unmatched bases: 5. This CDR3 spans 15 amino acids. Germline V lookup: CDR1 MGHDK, CDR2 SYGVNS. CDR3 residues: CASSDWSGVQETQYF. The CDR3 DNA is TGTGCCAGCAGTGATTGGAGCGGGGTCCAAGAGACCCAGTACTTC.

The chain uses TRBV9 and TRBJ2-5; 8 nucleotides match TRBD2. The CDR3 is 15 amino acids. Germline assignment: CDR1 SGDLS and CDR2 YYNGEE. Germline trimming cut 4 bases from V and 7 bases from J; bases unmatched to any gene: 12. Here the CDR3 reads CASSPHGGGSGTQYF. DNA of the CDR3: TGTGCCAGCAGCCCCCACGGGGGGGGGAGTGGGACCCAGTACTTC.

This chain connects TRBV6-5 to TRBJ1-5, with TRBD1 matching 7 bases. CDR1 and CDR2 (germline): MNHEY, SVGAGI. V gave up 8 bases and J gave up 3 bases; unmatched junction bases: 7. The CDR3 has 14 amino acids. The DNA for the CDR3 is TGTGCCAGCCGTCGACAGGGTCACAATCAGCCCCAGCATTTT. Protein sequence: CASRRQGHNQPQHF.

This clone was recorded only once. The gene calls are TRBV29-1 and TRBJ2-7; D may correspond to TRBD1 or TRBD2 (5 bases each). Germline CDR1 and CDR2: SQVTM and ANQGSEA. Between the trimmed V and J ends, which lost 4 bases and 0 bases, there was a span of 7 bases. The CDR3 runs to 12 residues. The CDR3 coding sequence is TGCAGCGTTGGGGACGGCTCCTACGAGCAGTACTTC. Translated, it gives CSVGDGSYEQYF.

The chain couples TRBV4-1 to TRBJ1-5, with D maybe TRBD1 (6 bases). The CDR3 runs to 15 residues. Germline-derived CDR1 and CDR2 are MGHRA and YSYEKL. Trimming took 6 bases from V and 7 from J, leaving 19 bases between them. The CDR3 DNA reads as TGCGCCAGCAGTCCTGTGGGGGGCCAGGCACAGCCCCAGCATTTT. Translating gives CASSPVGGQAQPQHF.

This chain connects TRBV6-5 to TRBJ1-1, with D hard to call. This CDR3 spans 13 amino acids. Germline loops: CDR1 MNHEY, CDR2 SVGAGI. V lost 5 bases, J lost 0 bases, and 7 bases lay in between. The CDR3 region is CASSPVLNTEAFF. The CDR3 DNA reads as TGTGCCAGCAGTCCCGTCCTGAACACTGAAGCTTTCTTT.

The chain joins TRBV7-9 to TRBJ2-7, with 12 bases fitting TRBD1. Germline lookup yields CDR1 SEHNR and CDR2 FQNEAQ (reference sequence). After removal of 4 bases from V and 5 bases from J, the junction contained 9 bases not matched to a gene. The CDR3 spans 16 residues. DNA of the CDR3: TGTGCCAGCAGCTCAATAAGGGGACAGGGGGCCGACGAGCAGTACTTC. Its protein is CASSSIRGQGADEQYF.

The chain carries TRBV5-4 and TRBJ1-6, with D possibly matching TRBD1 (5 bases). This CDR3 region has 12 residues. Germline lookup yields CDR1 SGHNT and CDR2 YYREEE (reference sequence). V was cut by 4 bases and J by 11 bases, with 10 bases left in between. The CDR3 coding sequence is TGTGCCAGCAGCCCCCCGGGGGCACCCCTCCACTTT. Encoded protein: CASSPPGAPLHF.

The chain combines TRBV11-2 with TRBJ2-5; possibly TRBD1 for D (6 bases). This CDR3 region has 17 residues. V was clipped by 4 bases and J by 0 bases, with 18 bases between them. Germline CDR1 is SGHAT and CDR2 is FQNNGV. CDR3 loop: CASSSFMDTGYQETQYF. In DNA, the CDR3 is TGTGCCAGCAGCTCTTTCATGGACACAGGGTACCAAGAGACCCAGTACTTC.

CDR3 nucleotide sequence: TGTGCCAGCAGCCCGGAACTGAAAAACATTCAGTACTTC. Its protein product is CASSPELKNIQYF. The gene calls are TRBV13 and TRBJ2-4; no clear D gene. The CDR3 spans 13 residues. Germline V gene lookup returns CDR1 PRHDT and CDR2 FYEKMQ (reference sequence). V dropped 5 bases and J dropped 4 bases, with 9 bases sitting between them.

This clone was counted once. The chain employs TRBV29-1 and TRBJ1-2; tentative D call: TRBD1 (6 bases). This CDR3 contains 13 residues. V was trimmed by 7 bases and J by 7 bases, leaving 19 bases between them. Germline V CDR1 and CDR2: SQVTM, ANQGSEA. The CDR3 DNA reads as TGCAGCGACCTAGGAGGGGGGGCGATTGGCTACACCTTC. Its protein is CSDLGGGAIGYTF.

The chain uses TRBV27 and TRBJ1-5; weak D call: TRBD1 (6 bases). Germline V lookup: CDR1 MNHEY, CDR2 SMNVEV (reference sequence). Trimming shortened V by 1 base and J by 7 bases, and 8 bases separated the two germline ends. The CDR3 has 13 amino acids. CDR3 in amino acids: CASSLFRGQPQHF. CDR3 in DNA: TGTGCCAGCAGTTTATTCAGGGGACAGCCCCAGCATTTT.

In this sample, this clone turned up a few times. V and J are TRBV7-9 and TRBJ2-5; no clear D gene. The CDR3 loop spans 13 amino acids. Looked up from germline, CDR1 is SEHNR and CDR2 is FQNEAQ (reference sequence). With 5 bases removed from V and 7 bases from J, the gap between germline ends came to 14 bases. The CDR3 bases are TGTGCCAGCAGCGCCCGGACCGAAACGACCCAGTACTTC. Translation gives CASSARTETTQYF. The variable domain in full, completed from reference TRBV7-9 and TRBJ2-5, reads DTGVSQNPRHKITKRGQNVTFRCDPISEHNRLYWYRQTLGQGPEFLTYFQNEAQLEKSRLLSDRFSAERPKGSFSTLEIQRTEQGDSAMYLCASSARTETTQYFGPGTRLLVL.